These 28 T cell receptor beta chains originate from one sample sequenced in a study of CD8 T cells in ankylosing spondylitis. Regarding the study as a whole: Ankylosing spondylitis blood appeared to be characterized by a TCR beta motif of 7 to 9 highly homologous variants.

Using its own MiXCR run on the 5' RACE reads, TCRdb lists one record per CDR3 protein. This table holds about 440,000 distinct CDR3 sequences, roughly 15% found once. The antigens these receptors bind are not known. The sample comprised blood, either unsorted or a sorted T cell fraction (not recorded which). The source is a male donor with ankylosing spondylitis.

The chain combines TRBV4-1 with TRBJ2-5; no definite D call. In germline, CDR1 is MGHRA, CDR2 YSYEKL. The CDR3 consists of 13 residues. The V end lost 1 base, the J end lost 7 bases, and 10 bases lay between the germline ends. The CDR3 loop reads CASSQAIGVTQYF. In nucleotides, the CDR3 is TGCGCCAGCAGCCAAGCGATTGGGGTGACCCAGTACTTC.

The CDR3 region is CASSRSGGQYNEQFF. The DNA of the CDR3 is TGTGCCAGCAGCCGCAGCGGGGGGCAATACAATGAGCAGTTCTTC. This chain joins TRBV11-2 and TRBJ2-1; 9 positions match TRBD2. Unmatched junction bases numbered 6, after V lost 5 bases and J lost 4 bases. The CDR3 contains 15 residues. The germline CDR1 and CDR2 sequences are SGHAT and FQNNGV.

The chain couples TRBV20-1 to TRBJ2-1; TRBD2 agrees at 8 bases. There are 13 residues in the CDR3. Trimming took 2 bases from V and 5 from J; bases not matched to a gene: 2. CDR1 DFQATT and CDR2 SNEGSKA come from the germline V gene (reference sequence). The CDR3 here is CSARFSGNNEQFF. In DNA, the CDR3 is TGCAGTGCTAGATTTAGCGGGAACAATGAGCAGTTCTTC.

In this sample, this clonotype turned up a few times. The rearrangement uses TRBV20-1 and TRBJ1-1; possible D gene TRBD1, 6 bases. The CDR3 runs to 14 residues. Germline CDR1 reads DFQATT; CDR2 reads SNEGSKA (reference sequence). V gave up 6 bases and J gave up 1 base, with 15 bases separating them. DNA for the CDR3: TGCAGTGCCCCCGGACAGAACGAGAACACTGAAGCTTTCTTT. It specifies CSAPGQNENTEAFF.

This clonotype was recorded many times. The chain employs TRBV12-3 or TRBV12-4 and TRBJ1-4, with 9 bases fitting TRBD1. J lost 7 bases, V lost 4 bases, and 4 bases had no gene match. There are 14 residues in the CDR3. The CDR3 nucleotides read TGTGCCAGCAGTTATGACAGGGGGAGTGAAAAACTGTTTTTT. Translation gives CASSYDRGSEKLFF.

This clonotype has ten or more counts. The chain employs TRBV30 and TRBJ2-2; maybe TRBD1 (6 bases). This CDR3 spans 12 amino acids. Deletions cut 8 bases from V and 3 bases from J, with 10 bases between. The germline CDR1 and CDR2 sequences are GTSNPN and SVGIG (reference sequence). DNA of the CDR3: TGTGCCGCTACAGGGTACACCGGGGAGCTGTTTTTT. As protein: CAATGYTGELFF.

The rearrangement joins TRBV18 to TRBJ1-1, with D possibly being TRBD1 (5 bases). Trimming took off 5 bases at V and 1 base at J, with 11 bases between the two ends. The CDR3 extends over 14 amino acids. In germline, CDR1 is KGHSH, CDR2 LQKENI. The CDR3 coding sequence is TGTGCCAGCTCAACGACAGCACAGAACACTGAAGCTTTCTTT. Residues: CASSTTAQNTEAFF.

The chain links TRBV20-1 to TRBJ1-6; no clear D. The CDR3 is made up of 13 amino acids. Trimming pared 4 bases from V and 8 bases from J, leaving 12 bases between. Per the germline V gene, CDR1 is DFQATT and CDR2 is SNEGSKA (reference sequence). This CDR3 is CSAKEEVDSPLHF. CDR3 DNA: TGCAGTGCTAAGGAGGAAGTTGATTCACCCCTCCACTTT.

This clonotype has more than one count but fewer than ten. The V and J genes are TRBV2 and TRBJ2-7; D possibly corresponds to TRBD1 (6 bases). In germline, CDR1 is SNHLY, CDR2 FYNNEI. CDR3 length: 13 residues. The ends were cut back, 6 bases at V and 7 bases at J, with 16 bases in the middle. The CDR3 bases are TGTGCCAGCAGGGACCGGGGCCAGGGGGAGCAGTACTTC. It specifies CASRDRGQGEQYF.

The rearrangement links TRBV5-1 to TRBJ1-6; TRBD1 might be the D (5 bases). The germline gives CDR1 SGHRS, CDR2 YFSETQ. The germline V and J ends were trimmed by 1 base and 8 bases, with 13 bases remaining between them. The CDR3 is 15 amino acids. This CDR3 reads CASSLLGGDDSPLHF. As DNA, the CDR3 is TGCGCCAGCAGCTTGTTGGGAGGGGATGATTCACCCCTCCACTTT.

The rearrangement joins TRBV19 to TRBJ2-3; 11 nucleotides match TRBD1. CDR1 and CDR2 (germline): LNHDA, SQIVND (reference sequence). The CDR3 totals 16 residues. V dropped 5 bases and J dropped 1; count of bases not matched to a gene: 5. The CDR3 DNA follows: TGTGCCAGTAGTTGGACAGGGGGCGCGGGCACAGATACGCAGTATTTT. This codes for CASSWTGGAGTDTQYF.

CDR3 in amino acids: CSAPYRGGASSTEAFF. For the CDR3, the DNA is TGCAGTGCCCCTTACCGAGGGGGCGCTTCGAGCACTGAAGCTTTCTTT. The rearrangement links TRBV20-1 to TRBJ1-1; 7 bases map to TRBD1. This CDR3 contains 16 residues. After removal of 6 bases from V and 4 bases from J, the junction contained 17 bases not matched to a gene. The germline gives CDR1 DFQATT, CDR2 SNEGSKA (reference sequence).

Concerning this clonotype: An end of the junction differs from the germline gene, which may be a read error. The chain links TRBV6-5 to TRBJ2-7; 13 positions match TRBD2. The germline gives CDR1 MNHEY, CDR2 SVGAGI. The CDR3 is 14 residues long. CDR3 DNA: TGTACCAGCGTTGGGACTAGCGGGACTCGGGAGCAGTACTTC. This translates into CTSVGTSGTREQYF.

Here the CDR3 DNA reads TGCAGTGCTAGCCCACAGGATTATAGCAATCAGCCCCAGCATTTT. This gives the protein CSASPQDYSNQPQHF. The V and J genes are TRBV20-1 and TRBJ1-5; D is possibly TRBD1 (5 bases). This CDR3 comprises 15 residues. Germline CDR1 DFQATT, CDR2 SNEGSKA (reference sequence). V gave up 3 bases and J gave up 0 bases, with 12 bases separating them.

This clonotype was counted between two and nine times. This chain connects TRBV28 to TRBJ2-7; D is unclear. Looked up from germline, CDR1 is MDHEN and CDR2 is SYDVKM. This CDR3 is built from 13 residues. V was clipped by 3 bases and J by 3 bases, with 9 bases between them. CDR3 sequence reads: CASSFPPIYEQYF. In DNA form, the CDR3 reads TGTGCCAGCAGTTTCCCCCCAATCTACGAGCAGTACTTC.

V gene TRBV23-1 combines with J gene TRBJ2-1; 7 nucleotides align to TRBD2. TRBV23-1 is treated as an ORF (open reading frame) with a function not yet certain. The CDR3 covers 14 residues. J gave up 0 bases and V 7 bases, and 3 bases lay outside the gene matches. The CDR3: CASTQRDSYNEQFF. DNA for the CDR3: TGCGCCAGCACCCAGCGGGACTCCTACAATGAGCAGTTCTTC.

There are many counts of this clonotype. The chain has TRBV5-1 and TRBJ2-5, with 9 bases that match TRBD2. Germline lookup yields CDR1 SGHRS and CDR2 YFSETQ. This CDR3 spans 15 amino acids. Trimming cost V 0 bases and J 2 bases; bases outside gene matches: 2. CDR3 bases: TGCGCCAGCAGCTTGGGACTAGCGGATCAAGAGACCCAGTACTTC. It translates to CASSLGLADQETQYF.

The chain uses TRBV19 and TRBJ2-1; the match to TRBD2 covers 14 bases. CDR3 length: 17 residues. V trimming: 7 bases; J trimming: 2 bases; junction bases outside the gene matches: 7. Germline V gene lookup returns CDR1 LNHDA and CDR2 SQIVND (reference sequence). The CDR3 coding sequence is TGTGCCAGTACCCGGACTAGCGGGGGGCCCGCCTACAATGAGCAGTTCTTC. It translates to CASTRTSGGPAYNEQFF.

This chain connects TRBV3-1 to TRBJ2-7; D is possibly TRBD2 (5 bases). This CDR3 contains 17 residues. The germline V gene has CDR1 LGHDT and CDR2 YNNKEL (reference sequence). Between the trimmed V and J ends, which lost 3 bases and 2 bases, there was a span of 20 bases. Here the CDR3 DNA reads TGTGCCAGCAGCCACCCCACTGAGGGCGGGCCTACCTACGAGCAGTACTTC. Translation: CASSHPTEGGPTYEQYF.

This clonotype was recorded a few times. This rearrangement joins TRBV28 to TRBJ1-2, with D possibly matching TRBD1 (5 bases). Germline V lookup: CDR1 MDHEN, CDR2 SYDVKM. Trimming removed 1 base at V and 5 bases at J, with 14 bases between. CDR3 length: 15 amino acids. Here the CDR3 reads CASSLSTPPGYGYTF. The CDR3 DNA reads as TGTGCCAGCAGTTTATCGACACCCCCAGGGTATGGCTACACCTTC.

Many counts were recorded for this clonotype. The V gene is TRBV25-1, the J gene TRBJ2-3; D remains unclear. CDR3 size: 13 residues. Trimming took 1 base from V and 1 from J, leaving 3 bases between them. Germline V gene data show CDR1 as MGHDK and CDR2 as SYGVNS. In DNA form, the CDR3 reads TGTGCCAGCAGTGAATGGGGCACAGATACGCAGTATTTT. It yields the protein CASSEWGTDTQYF.

A few counts support this clonotype. The J gene is TRBJ2-6, the V gene TRBV11-2; D is possibly TRBD1 or TRBD2 (6 bases each). Trimming pared 2 bases from V and 2 bases from J, leaving 19 bases between. The CDR3 runs 19 residues. CDR1 is SGHAT and CDR2 is FQNNGV in the germline V gene. The CDR3 DNA sequence: TGTGCCAGCAGCTTACCTTTTCCGGCAGGGGAGGCTGGGGCCAACGTCCTGACTTTC. It specifies CASSLPFPAGEAGANVLTF.

In this sample, this clonotype turned up once. The V and J genes are TRBV24-1 and TRBJ2-3, with 8 nucleotides matching TRBD2. V lost 5 bases and J lost 2; bases outside the gene matches: 5. In germline, CDR1 is KGHDR, CDR2 SFDVKD. The CDR3 spans 15 residues. The DNA of the CDR3 is TGTGCCACCAGTGGTCAGCGGGGGAACACAGATACGCAGTATTTT. This translates into CATSGQRGNTDTQYF.

This clonotype appeared a few times. The chain joins TRBV29-1 to TRBJ1-2; no firm D call. Germline values: CDR1 SQVTM, CDR2 ANQGSEA. There are 13 residues in the CDR3. Trimming took 4 bases from V and 4 from J, leaving 13 bases between them. The CDR3: CSVGARQAYGYTF. The CDR3 DNA follows: TGCAGCGTTGGGGCCAGACAAGCCTATGGCTACACCTTC.

The V and J genes are TRBV27 and TRBJ2-5, with D uncertain. V lost 0 bases to trimming and J lost 2 bases, with 7 bases between them. Looked up from germline, CDR1 is MNHEY and CDR2 is SMNVEV (reference sequence). The CDR3 length is 14 residues. The CDR3 sequence is CASSLSGRQETQYF. For the CDR3, the DNA is TGTGCCAGCAGTTTATCGGGCAGACAAGAGACCCAGTACTTC.

This clonotype was counted between two and nine times. The V and J genes are TRBV4-1 and TRBJ1-1; D uncertain. Deletions cut 4 bases from V and 1 base from J, with 10 bases between. There are 14 residues in the CDR3. Per the germline V gene, CDR1 is MGHRA and CDR2 is YSYEKL. CDR3 region: CASSPRTKNTEAFF. The CDR3 bases are TGCGCCAGCAGCCCCCGGACTAAGAACACTGAAGCTTTCTTT.

This clonotype has only a few counts. V usage is TRBV20-1 and J usage is TRBJ2-7, with D perhaps matching TRBD2 (7 bases). The CDR3 is made up of 15 amino acids. Germline V gives CDR1 DFQATT, CDR2 SNEGSKA (reference sequence). The V end lost 6 bases, the J end lost 0 bases, and 18 bases lay between the germline ends. The CDR3 coding sequence is TGCAGTGCAGAGGGGGGGGCGGATATCTCCTACGAGCAGTACTTC. Translated, it gives CSAEGGADISYEQYF.

This clonotype was counted a few times. The chain is built from TRBV9 and TRBJ2-7, with D unresolved. Germline-derived CDR1 and CDR2 are SGDLS and YYNGEE. The V end was cut by 3 bases, the J end by 6 bases, with 19 bases between. This CDR3 comprises 15 residues. The CDR3 DNA is TGTGCCAGCAGCGACCAAAATGCAGGACCGGGCGAGCAGTACTTC. Its translation: CASSDQNAGPGEQYF.